This TCR beta chain appears in the sequencing data of a study of T cells in Graves' hyperthyroidism and ophthalmopathy. Across the whole study: Peripheral blood samples were taken at initial diagnosis, prior to any treatment.

CDR1 is MNHEY and CDR2 is SMNVEV in the germline V gene (reference sequence). This CDR3 region has 15 residues. The sample holds a few counts of this clonotype. Relative to the germline gene, one junction end is altered; a read error may explain this. Graves' hyperthyroidism was deemed stable given no ophthalmopathy progression within 18 months. Patients were excluded for uncontrolled infection, other autoimmune disease, pregnancy or lactation. Diagnosis relied on clinical symptoms, serum thyroxine and TRAb, thyroid ultrasound and orbital computed tomography. The TCR beta CDR3 regions underwent amplification using RNA transcripts as the source. First-round RT-PCR of the TCR CDR3 relied on the HTBI primer set. TCRdb independently ran MiXCR on the multiplex PCR reads; one entry per CDR3 protein. Of under 650,000 distinct CDR3 sequences in the sample, about 16% are singletons; the top ten hold 3.5% to 4%.

The chain carries TRBV27 and TRBJ1-5; 8 nucleotides align to TRBD1. The material sequenced was blood. The clonotype comes from a woman under 40 with Graves' hyperthyroidism. CDR3 DNA sequence: TGTGCCGGCAGCTCAGGGACAGGCCCTAATCAGCCCCAGCATTTT. Translation: CAGSSGTGPNQPQHF.